This is a list of T cell receptor beta chains from one sample in a study of blood T cell repertoires in COVID-19. The data were produced by immunoSEQ multiplex PCR, yet TCRdb's version contains in-frame clones alone and is incomplete. This sample yields roughly 300,000 clones, of which around 87% are seen a single time; 7.8% belongs to the top ten. Sequenced material: peripheral blood. These receptors all come from a woman aged 50 to 65 who had recovered from COVID-19. The CDR3 runs from the conserved cysteine through the conserved F or W. The D gene is left open where the match is weak. Expanded clones are given a class, and other clones once, few, many or no size at all.

>TRBV6-2/TRBV6-3|TRBD1|TRBJ2-1|NA
TGTGCCAGCAGCCGACAGGGAAGGGGCCTAGGCGAGCAGTTCTTC
CASSRQGRGLGEQFF
>TRBV10-3|NA|TRBJ1-1|NA
TGTGCCATCAGTGACGGGGAGTTGAGCACTGAAGCTTTCTTT
CAISDGELSTEAFF
>TRBV5-1|TRBD2|TRBJ2-5|NA
TGCGCCAGCAGCTTGGGGACTAGCTCGGGGGCGGAGACCCAGTACTTC
CASSLGTSSGAETQYF
>TRBV30|TRBD1|TRBJ1-5|NA
TGTGCCTGGAGGAAGGGACAGGGAGTAGGAAACAATCAGCCCCAGCATTTT
CAWRKGQGVGNNQPQHF
>TRBV5-6|TRBD1|TRBJ1-1|few
TGTGCCAGCAGCTTCCCCCAGGGGGCTAACACTGAAGCTTTCTTT
CASSFPQGANTEAFF
>TRBV2|TRBD1|TRBJ2-3|NA
TGTGCCAGCAGTTCAGCGGACAGGCTTTCGCCCGTCCCCCCAGATACGCAGTATTTT
CASSSADRLSPVPPDTQYF
>TRBV10-1|NA|TRBJ1-2|NA
TGCGCCAGCAGGGCCGGGTGGGAGATGGGTTACACCTTC
CASRAGWEMGYTF
>TRBV6-5|TRBD2|TRBJ2-2|NA
TGTGCCAGCAGTTACGGACTAGCCGGGGAGCTGTTTTTT
CASSYGLAGELFF
>TRBV3-1/TRBV3-2|NA|TRBJ1-4|NA
TGTGCCAGCAGCGATACTCGACAGGCCAGGGGTGAAAAACTGTTTTTT
CASSDTRQARGEKLFF
>TRBV7-2|NA|TRBJ1-6|NA
TGTGCCAGCAGCTTAATGGAGGGCTCCTATAATTCACCCCTCCACTTT
CASSLMEGSYNSPLHF
>TRBV19|TRBD1|TRBJ2-3|NA
TGTGCCAGTAGTGCAGGGACAGGGAGTAGAGATACGCAGTATTTT
CASSAGTGSRDTQYF
>TRBV29-1|TRBD2|TRBJ2-7|NA
TGCAGCGTTGAAGATTCTAGCGGGAGTATTGACGAGCAGTACTTC
CSVEDSSGSIDEQYF
>TRBV29-1|NA|TRBJ2-1|NA
TGCAGCGTCGGAGCGGGTAACTCCTACAATGAGCAGTTCTTC
CSVGAGNSYNEQFF
>TRBV28|TRBD1|TRBJ1-4|NA
TGTGCCAGCAGTTGGCCGGGACAGCGAGAAAAACTGTTTTTT
CASSWPGQREKLFF
>TRBV7-2|TRBD1|TRBJ2-7|NA
TGTGCCAGCAGACGGGACAGGGTGAGCTCCTACGAGCAGTACTTC
CASRRDRVSSYEQYF
>TRBV19|TRBD2|TRBJ2-3|NA
TGTGCCAGTAGTAGGGGACTAGACATAGGTACGCAGTATTTT
CASSRGLDIGTQYF
>TRBV7-9|NA|TRBJ1-5|NA
TGTGCCAGCAGCTTAACTGATCAGCCCCAGCATTTT
CASSLTDQPQHF
>TRBV20-1|NA|TRBJ1-2|NA
TGCAGTGCTAGTCAGGGGTCGGCCTATGGCTACACCTTC
CSASQGSAYGYTF
>TRBV19|NA|TRBJ2-5|NA
TGTGCCAGTAGTATCCGTTTCAGGGGCCAAGAGACCCAGTACTTC
CASSIRFRGQETQYF
>TRBV4-1|NA|TRBJ1-1|NA
TGCGCCAGCGACGGTGGGGAGGGCACTGAAGCTTTCTTT
CASDGGEGTEAFF
>TRBV11-3|TRBD1|TRBJ2-7|NA
TGTGCCAGCAGCGCCCGGACAGGACCTCCGTACTTC
CASSARTGPPYF
>TRBV27|NA|TRBJ2-2|once
TGTGCCACCGACTCTCGGATCGCGAACACCGGGGAGCTGTTTTTT
CATDSRIANTGELFF
>TRBV10-3|TRBD1|TRBJ2-1|NA
TGTGCCACTAGCATGCCTGTGACAGGGATGTCCTACAATGAGCAGTTCTTC
CATSMPVTGMSYNEQFF
>TRBV29-1|NA|TRBJ1-2|NA
TGCAGCGTTGAAGGGGAGCACCGCTATGGCTACACCTTC
CSVEGEHRYGYTF
>TRBV2|TRBD2|TRBJ2-3|NA
TGTGCCAGCAGTCTGAAACTAGCGGGTACAGATACGCAGTATTTT
CASSLKLAGTDTQYF
>TRBV7-2|TRBD2|TRBJ2-5|NA
TGTGCCAGCAGCTATCGGGCTAGCGGCCAAGAGACCCAGTACTTC
CASSYRASGQETQYF
>TRBV29-1|NA|TRBJ2-5|NA
TGCAGCGTTGAACCTGGGGCAGTTGGGGAGACCCAGTACTTC
CSVEPGAVGETQYF
>TRBV28|TRBD1|TRBJ2-5|NA
TGTGCCAGCAGTTCGACAGGGTTTATGGAGACCCAGTACTTC
CASSSTGFMETQYF
>TRBV6-2/TRBV6-3|TRBD1|TRBJ2-6|NA
TGTGCCAGCAGTATGGACAGGCTCCTTTTCCCTGGGGCCAACGTCCTGACTTTC
CASSMDRLLFPGANVLTF
>TRBV7-9|TRBD1|TRBJ2-5|NA
TGTGCCAGCAGCTTGACAGGGGTCCAAGAGACCCAGTACTTC
CASSLTGVQETQYF
>TRBV6-2/TRBV6-3|NA|TRBJ1-2|NA
TGTGCCAGCAGTTACCGGGACACCGGACTGGCCTTC
CASSYRDTGLAF
>TRBV19|TRBD2|TRBJ2-7|NA
TGTGCCAGTACCCCAGGGTTGAGCGGGGGCTACGAGCAGTACTTC
CASTPGLSGGYEQYF
>TRBV19|NA|TRBJ1-4|NA
TGTGCCAGTAGTATAGAGGTCGGGTACTCGGCTAATGAAAAACTGTTTTTT
CASSIEVGYSANEKLFF
>TRBV19|NA|TRBJ2-1|once
TGTGCCAGTAGTCCTTACAGGGACAATGAGCAGTTCTTC
CASSPYRDNEQFF
>TRBV28|NA|TRBJ2-2|NA
TGTGCCAAGACGTCGGACACGGCCATTACGAACACCGGGGAGCTGTTTTTT
CAKTSDTAITNTGELFF
>TRBV4-1|NA|TRBJ1-2|NA
TGCGCCAGCAGCCAGTCCGACTATGGCTACACCTTC
CASSQSDYGYTF
>TRBV4-1|TRBD1|TRBJ2-7|NA
TGCGCCAGCAGCCAAGATCCTGGACAGGGCTACGAGCAGTACTTC
CASSQDPGQGYEQYF
>TRBV7-2|NA|TRBJ2-3|NA
TGTGCCAGCAGCTATGCCCGGGACACTTGGGGTACGCAGTATTTT
CASSYARDTWGTQYF
>TRBV14|TRBD1|TRBJ2-6|NA
TGTGCCAGCAGCCAAACCCCCAACAGGGGGCCTGGGGCCAACGTCCTGACTTTC
CASSQTPNRGPGANVLTF
>TRBV25-1|NA|TRBJ2-7|once
TGTGCCAGCAGTGGCAGAAACTCCTACGAGCAGTACTTC
CASSGRNSYEQYF
>TRBV27|TRBD2|TRBJ2-5|NA
TGTGCCAGCAGTTTAAGCGGGACTAGTCGGAAAGAGACCCAGTACTTC
CASSLSGTSRKETQYF
>TRBV3-1/TRBV3-2|NA|TRBJ1-1|once
TGTGCCAGCAGCCAAGGGCAGGGGCCCCTTGGTGCTGAAGCTTTCTTT
CASSQGQGPLGAEAFF
>TRBV18|TRBD1|TRBJ1-2|NA
TGTGCCAGCTCACCGGGGACAGGGGGCTCCTCTGACTATGGCTACACCTTC
CASSPGTGGSSDYGYTF
>TRBV4-1|NA|TRBJ1-3|NA
TGCGCCAGCAGCCAGGTAGGAGGTGGCTCTGGAAACACCATATATTTT
CASSQVGGGSGNTIYF
>TRBV9|NA|TRBJ2-7|NA
TGTGCCAGCAGCACCCGACAGGTCCCCTACGAGCAGTACTTC
CASSTRQVPYEQYF
>TRBV27|NA|TRBJ1-1|few
TGTGCCAGCAGACCCAGCCAGGGGAACACTGAAGCTTTCTTT
CASRPSQGNTEAFF
>TRBV5-1|NA|TRBJ2-3|NA
TGCGCCAGCAGCTTGGCTAGGAGGAACACAGATACGCAGTATTTT
CASSLARRNTDTQYF
>TRBV7-2|NA|TRBJ1-6|NA
TGTGCCAGCAGCGGCGGTTCACAGGGACGGGTCCTCCACTTT
CASSGGSQGRVLHF
>TRBV28|NA|TRBJ2-7|NA
TGTGCCAGCAGTATCGAGGACAGCTTTCGCGAGCAGTACTTC
CASSIEDSFREQYF
>TRBV5-4|TRBD2|TRBJ2-1|NA
TGTGCCAGCAGCTTTGGTAGCGGGAGCTCCTACAATGAGCAGTTCTTC
CASSFGSGSSYNEQFF
>TRBV6-5|TRBD1|TRBJ2-5|NA
TGTGCCAGCCAAAGGGACAGGGTAGCAGAGACCCAGTACTTC
CASQRDRVAETQYF
>TRBV2|TRBD1|TRBJ1-5|NA
TGTGCCAGCAGTGAAGGGAACAGGGGGCCGGAGTATAGCAATCAGCCCCAGCATTTT
CASSEGNRGPEYSNQPQHF
>TRBV25-1|NA|TRBJ2-5|NA
TGTGCCAGCAGTGAAGCAGGCCAAGAGACCCAGTACTTC
CASSEAGQETQYF